The 22 T cell receptor beta chains given below trace back to one sample, sequenced in a study of CD8 T cells in ankylosing spondylitis listed by TCRdb under 2017. Libraries came from 5' RACE. The sequencer was an Illumina HiSeq 2500. Clones were called with MiXCR by TCRdb after fastp trimmed the public reads at Q25, and only in-frame beta chains were retained. Rows with a matching CDR3 protein are joined into one entry that keeps the most common DNA and genes. Across this sample there are 150,000 to 200,000 distinct CDR3 sequences, with 15% to 20% seen only once. Clones ranked in the top ten supply 7.8% of the sample. The sample taken for sequencing was blood, either unsorted or a sorted T cell fraction (not recorded which). The receptors shown here come from a male donor with ankylosing spondylitis or in good health (not recorded which).

Many counts were recorded for this clonotype. The chain is built from TRBV5-1 and TRBJ2-1, with D perhaps being TRBD1 or TRBD2 (5 bases each). Germline loops: CDR1 SGHRS, CDR2 YFSETQ. CDR3 length: 14 residues. Trimming pared 8 bases from V and 6 bases from J, leaving 18 bases between. This CDR3 reads CASMTGTGRNEQFF. CDR3 nucleotide sequence: TGCGCCAGTATGACCGGGACCGGGCGCAATGAGCAGTTCTTC.

This sequence joins TRBV29-1 and TRBJ1-1, with a weak D call TRBD1 (5 bases). The CDR3 length is 13 residues. Germline V gene data show CDR1 as SQVTM and CDR2 as ANQGSEA. Trimming cost V 6 bases and J 6 bases, with 17 bases left between them. The CDR3 here is CSVSGGGISEAFF. The CDR3 DNA is TGCAGCGTGTCGGGGGGGGGAATCTCTGAAGCTTTCTTT.

The chain couples TRBV12-3 or TRBV12-4 to TRBJ2-5; TRBD1 agrees at 7 bases. V gave up 8 bases and J gave up 4 bases; unmatched junction bases: 7. This CDR3 is 13 amino acids long. The CDR3 DNA reads as TGTGCCAGCGCTCAGGGGGTAGGAGAGACCCAGTACTTC. Translating it yields CASAQGVGETQYF.

This clonotype was detected only a few times. The J gene is TRBJ2-7, the V gene TRBV19, with 9 bases lining up with TRBD1. The CDR3 length is 15 residues. CDR1 LNHDA and CDR2 SQIVND come from the germline V gene (reference sequence). After removal of 2 bases from V and 6 bases from J, the junction contained 8 bases not matched to a gene. The DNA of the CDR3 is TGTGCCAGTAGTATAATCCGGGACAGGGTATGCGAGCAGTACTTC. It encodes CASSIIRDRVCEQYF.

This clonotype came up a few times. This chain connects TRBV12-3 or TRBV12-4 to TRBJ1-2; 8 bases are shared with TRBD1. The CDR3 extends over 16 amino acids. With 4 bases clipped from V and 2 bases from J, the junction kept 9 bases outside the gene matches. The chain's CDR3 is CASSYTPGGANYGYTF. The CDR3 nucleotides read TGTGCCAGCAGTTATACCCCAGGGGGCGCAAACTATGGCTACACCTTC.

This chain uses TRBV27 with TRBJ1-4, with D hard to call. Germline V lookup: CDR1 MNHEY, CDR2 SMNVEV (reference sequence). V lost 3 bases and J 1 base, leaving 6 bases between the germline ends. The CDR3 is made up of 14 amino acids. For the CDR3, the DNA is TGTGCCAGCAGTTTTTGGGGAACTAATGAAAAACTGTTTTTT. Translation gives CASSFWGTNEKLFF.

This chain connects TRBV5-1 to TRBJ2-3; D is perhaps TRBD2 (6 bases). Trimming stripped 1 base from V and 2 bases from J, with 8 bases between. The CDR3 runs to 14 residues. CDR1 is SGHRS, CDR2 YFSETQ, per germline. CDR3 residues: CASSLRRDTDTQYF. In DNA form, the CDR3 reads TGCGCCAGCAGCTTGAGGAGGGACACAGATACGCAGTATTTT.

This clonotype was seen many times. This rearrangement joins TRBV2 to TRBJ2-2; 8 nucleotides agree with TRBD2. Germline lookup yields CDR1 SNHLY and CDR2 FYNNEI. The CDR3 consists of 15 residues. The J segment lost 5 bases and the V segment lost 7 bases, leaving 9 bases of the junction unmatched. The CDR3: CASTWGAGVTGELFF. For the CDR3, the DNA is TGTGCCAGCACGTGGGGAGCGGGAGTTACCGGGGAGCTGTTTTTT.

This clonotype was counted many times. V usage is TRBV4-1 and J usage is TRBJ1-1, with D tentatively TRBD1 (6 bases). Between the trimmed V and J ends, which lost 2 bases and 4 bases, there was a span of 17 bases. The CDR3 contains 16 residues. In germline, CDR1 is MGHRA, CDR2 YSYEKL. This CDR3 is CASSQLTGSLGTEAFF. The CDR3 coding sequence is TGCGCCAGCAGCCAACTAACAGGGTCCCTGGGCACTGAAGCTTTCTTT.

This clonotype was recorded at least ten times. The chain is built from TRBV12-3 or TRBV12-4 and TRBJ2-1, with unresolved D. Trimming stripped 3 bases from V and 5 bases from J, with 23 bases between. This CDR3 comprises 18 residues. CDR3 loop: CASSLALLVEALNNEQFF. The CDR3 nucleotides are TGTGCCAGCAGTTTGGCTTTGTTGGTCGAGGCTCTCAACAATGAGCAGTTCTTC.

V gene TRBV5-1 combines with J gene TRBJ2-7, with 13 bases matching TRBD2. V lost 0 bases, J lost 6 bases, and 6 bases stayed unmatched. The CDR3 runs to 16 residues. CDR1 is SGHRS, CDR2 YFSETQ, per germline. This CDR3 reads CASSLAGTSGTSEQYF. The CDR3, as DNA: TGCGCCAGCAGCTTGGCAGGGACTAGCGGGACCTCCGAGCAGTACTTC.

This clonotype was seen a handful of times. This chain uses TRBV6-1 with TRBJ2-3; 9 bases are a match to TRBD2. The CDR3 length is 14 residues. V lost 7 bases and J lost 5; bases outside the gene matches: 7. Germline CDR1 reads MNHNS; CDR2 reads SASEGT. CDR3 DNA: TGTGCCAGCAAGCTGACTAGCGGAGTAGATACGCAGTATTTT. It specifies CASKLTSGVDTQYF.

The chain joins TRBV7-9 to TRBJ1-1; D remains unclear. Germline CDR1 is SEHNR and CDR2 is FQNEAQ (reference sequence). This CDR3 is built from 14 residues. The V gene lost 4 bases and the J gene lost 4 bases, with 13 bases spanning the gap. For the CDR3, the DNA is TGTGCCAGCAGCTCCAACCGGGCGCTCACTGAAGCTTTCTTT. Translated, it gives CASSSNRALTEAFF.

As for this clonotype: A single base separates this from a much larger clone, so it may be a read error. The CDR3 here is CASSESSSYNEQFF. The CDR3 DNA sequence: TGCGCCAGCAGTGAGAGTAGCTCCTACAATGAGCAGTTCTTC. The rearrangement joins TRBV10-1 to TRBJ2-1; D call uncertain. From germline, CDR1 is WNHNN and CDR2 SYGVQD (reference sequence). V lost 2 bases and J 0 bases, leaving 5 bases between the germline ends. This CDR3 has 14 residues.

This clonotype was seen repeatedly, ten times or more. The J gene is TRBJ2-4, the V gene TRBV20-1; the D is unclear. CDR3 length equals 12 residues. Between the trimmed V and J ends, which lost 5 bases and 2 bases, there was a span of 7 bases. Germline CDR1 DFQATT, CDR2 SNEGSKA (reference sequence). The CDR3 bases are TGCAGTGCTCGGATACCCAAAAACATTCAGTACTTC. Residues: CSARIPKNIQYF.

This clonotype was seen ten or more times. This sequence joins TRBV12-3 or TRBV12-4 and TRBJ2-3; the D is unclear. Trimming pared 3 bases from V and 0 bases from J, leaving 10 bases between. CDR3 length equals 15 residues. The CDR3 loop reads CASSFASASTDTQYF. For the CDR3, the DNA is TGTGCCAGCAGTTTTGCAAGCGCTAGCACAGATACGCAGTATTTT.

For this clonotype: The junction departs from the called germline gene at one end, perhaps through a read error. The chain links TRBV2 to TRBJ2-5; D is ambiguous. This CDR3 contains 13 residues. Germline V gives CDR1 SNHLY, CDR2 FYNNEI. CDR3 DNA sequence: TGTGTCAGCAGTGTTTACCAGCAAGAGACCCAGTACTTC. Encoded protein: CVSSVYQQETQYF.

As to this clonotype: An end of the junction does not agree with germline; a read error may underlie this. This chain connects TRBV5-1 to TRBJ1-1, with D possibly matching TRBD1 (6 bases). Per germline, CDR1 SGHRS and CDR2 YFSETQ. CDR3 length equals 14 residues. CDR3 sequence: CANSSDRGNTEAFF. In DNA, the CDR3 is TGCGCCAACAGCTCGGACAGAGGGAACACTGAAGCTTTCTTT.

This clonotype was found many times. The rearrangement joins TRBV11-2 to TRBJ1-1, with a tentative D call TRBD1 (6 bases). V was trimmed by 4 bases and J by 2 bases, leaving 20 bases between them. Germline CDR1 SGHAT, CDR2 FQNNGV. The CDR3 sequence is 17 residues long. The CDR3 region has the DNA TGTGCCAGCAGCTCCGCCTCCCTGGGCAGGGGAAACACTGAAGCTTTCTTT. Its translation is CASSSASLGRGNTEAFF.

The table lists this clonotype with many counts. The chain recombines TRBV20-1 with TRBJ2-2, with D uncertain. Trimming took 5 bases from V and 4 from J, leaving 11 bases between them. The V gene's germline CDR1 is DFQATT and CDR2 SNEGSKA (reference sequence). This CDR3 is built from 13 residues. The CDR3 here is CSARRHVTGELFF. The CDR3 coding sequence is TGCAGTGCTCGAAGACACGTCACCGGGGAGCTGTTTTTT.

There are a few counts of this clonotype. The chain carries TRBV25-1 and TRBJ1-6; no clear D. V was pared by 6 bases and J by 10 bases, with 19 bases between. Germline CDR1 reads MGHDK; CDR2 reads SYGVNS. This CDR3 contains 15 residues. Here the CDR3 DNA reads TGTGCCAGCAGCAGAATTGGTGGGTTTCACTCACCCCTCCACTTT. This codes for CASSRIGGFHSPLHF. Drawing the rest from reference TRBV25-1 and TRBJ1-6, the complete variable domain is EADIYQTPRYLVIGTGKKITLECSQTMGHDKMYWYQQDPGMELHLIHYSYGVNSTEKGDLSSESTVSRIRTEHFPLTLESARPSHTSQYLCASSRIGGFHSPLHFGNGTRLTVT.

This clonotype was detected ten times or more. The chain joins TRBV20-1 to TRBJ2-3, with 8 nucleotides matching TRBD1. Trimming took 2 bases from V and 1 from J; bases not matched to a gene: 2. Germline CDR1 is DFQATT and CDR2 is SNEGSKA (reference sequence). The CDR3 contains 14 residues. The CDR3 sequence: CSARKTGGTDTQYF. The CDR3 DNA reads TGCAGTGCTAGAAAGACAGGGGGCACAGATACGCAGTATTTT.